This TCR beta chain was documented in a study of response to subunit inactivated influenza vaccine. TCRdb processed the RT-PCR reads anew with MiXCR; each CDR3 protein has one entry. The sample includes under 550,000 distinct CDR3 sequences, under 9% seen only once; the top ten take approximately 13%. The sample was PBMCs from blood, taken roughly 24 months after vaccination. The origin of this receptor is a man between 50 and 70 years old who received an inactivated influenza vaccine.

The CDR3 sequence is CASSLGPSHGYTF. The CDR3 region has the DNA TGTGCCAGCAGCTTAGGACCAAGCCATGGCTACACCTTC. This sequence joins TRBV11-2 and TRBJ1-2; no clear D gene. CDR3 length equals 13 residues. Deletions cut 1 base from V and 6 bases from J, with 9 bases between. Looked up from germline, CDR1 is SGHAT and CDR2 is FQNNGV.